This T cell receptor beta chain was sequenced for a study of OX40 agonist ivuxolimab in advanced cancers. Across the whole study: The patients received agonistic anti-OX40 (CD134) antibody ivuxolimab. Study results and limitations: Also showing low normalized T-cell clonal expansion were some of the nonresponders. Researchers report that CD8+ T cells had, on average, more expanded clones than CD4+.

In germline, CDR1 is SGDLS, CDR2 YYNGEE. The CDR3 is 14 residues long. V gave up 0 bases and J gave up 2 bases, with 9 bases separating them. In the case of this clone: As yet, its antigen is unknown.

Profiled with immunoSEQ multiplex PCR; TCRdb holds only in-frame clones, not every one. The data show 90,000 to 120,000 clones, 90% seen once. The rearrangement uses TRBV9 and TRBJ2-7, with D unresolved. This material consisted of CD4+ or CD8+ T cells sorted from blood, taken in a trial of the OX40 agonist ivuxolimab. The receptor's source is an adult with an advanced solid tumor such as melanoma, head and neck, liver or kidney cancer. The DNA for the CDR3 is TGTGCCAGCAGCGTAGGGACCCTACCCTACGAGCAGTACTTC. Translating it yields CASSVGTLPYEQYF. The entire variable domain, with the rest obtained from reference TRBV9 and TRBJ2-7, is as follows: DSGVTQTPKHLITATGQRVTLRCSPRSGDLSVYWYQQSLDQGLQFLIQYYNGEERAKGNILERFSAQQFPDLHSELNLSSLELGDSALYFCASSVGTLPYEQYFGPGTRLTVT.